The clone carrying this T cell receptor (beta chain) was counted many times. Its antigen is not known. The data originate from a study of T-cell reconstitution after alpha-beta-depleted transplantation in children. The TCRbeta library was prepared with unique molecular identifiers. One entry per CDR3 protein, called by TCRdb with MiXCR from the PCR reads. The data show 200,000 to 250,000 distinct CDR3 sequences, with roughly a tenth seen just once and about 30% held by the top ten. Study-wide points: Surviving recipient T cells and thymic progenitors underlay high day-60 TCRbeta diversity in some patients. Newly made T cells mostly supplied T-cell counts and diversity one year after transplant.

V shed 4 bases, J shed 6 bases, and the junction held 6 bases outside the gene matches. Germline values: CDR1 MNHEY, CDR2 SVGAGI. The CDR3 runs to 15 residues. The J gene is TRBJ2-7, the V gene TRBV6-5; 13 bases align to TRBD2. This receptor was obtained from a child younger than two with acute myeloid leukemia, due to receive a stem cell transplant. Specimen: PBMCs, collected before TCRalphabeta/CD19-depleted stem cell transplant. Here the CDR3 reads CASSSRTSGSFEQYF. The CDR3 DNA is TGTGCCAGCAGTTCTAGGACTAGCGGGAGTTTCGAGCAGTACTTC.